These 5 T cell receptor beta chains were all obtained from the same sample, sequenced in a study of T cells in Graves' hyperthyroidism and ophthalmopathy. RNA transcripts gave rise to amplified TCR beta CDR3 regions. HTBI primers were the set used in a first-round RT-PCR of the TCR CDR3. TCRdb analysed the multiplex PCR reads with MiXCR anew, one entry per CDR3 protein. The table shows 700,000 or so distinct CDR3 sequences, with more than 14% occurring only once. Sequenced: blood. These receptors originate from a woman in her forties or fifties with Graves' ophthalmopathy.

This clonotype was seen many times. The CDR3 nucleotides read TGTGCCAGCAGTCAAGACGGGGTTGCCAAAAACATTCAGTACTTC. Translation gives CASSQDGVAKNIQYF. The V and J genes are TRBV2 and TRBJ2-4, with D maybe TRBD2 (5 bases). The V end lost 5 bases, the J end lost 1 base, and 12 bases lay between the germline ends. CDR1 and CDR2 from the germline V gene are SNHLY and FYNNEI. The CDR3 length is 15 residues.

This clonotype was detected ten times or more. V is TRBV7-3 and J is TRBJ2-3; possibly TRBD1 for D (6 bases). Trimming pared 6 bases from V and 13 bases from J, leaving 26 bases between. CDR1 and CDR2 from the germline V gene are SGHTA and FQGTGA. This CDR3 is built from 15 residues. In nucleotides, the CDR3 is TGTGCCAGCAGGACCCGCCATCCGACCGGGACATCGGAGTATTTT. Its protein is CASRTRHPTGTSEYF.

This chain links TRBV10-3 with TRBJ1-5; D perhaps matches TRBD1 (5 bases). V lost 6 bases to trimming and J lost 0 bases, with 12 bases between them. The length of the CDR3 is 15 residues. Germline-derived CDR1 and CDR2 are ENHRY and SYGVKD. Written as DNA, the CDR3 is TGTGCCATCAGCCAGACAGAATATAGCAATCAGCCCCAGCATTTT. Encoded protein: CAISQTEYSNQPQHF.

This clonotype was counted many times. V is TRBV7-6 and J is TRBJ2-1; TRBD2 matches 9 bases. V trimming: 1 base; J trimming: 6 bases; junction bases outside the gene matches: 7. CDR1 is SGHVS, CDR2 FNYEAQ, per germline. The CDR3 has 16 amino acids. The CDR3 sequence is CASSLVGSGRSNEQFF. CDR3 coding DNA: TGTGCCAGCAGCTTAGTGGGTAGCGGGAGATCCAATGAGCAGTTCTTC.

This clonotype has a count of ten or more. The chain employs TRBV7-9 and TRBJ1-1; D is ambiguous. Trimming left V 7 bases short and J 0 bases short, with 9 bases between. CDR1 is SEHNR, CDR2 FQNEAQ, per germline (reference sequence). This CDR3 comprises 13 residues. The CDR3 reads CASTTGMNTEAFF. The DNA for the CDR3 is TGTGCCAGCACCACGGGGATGAACACTGAAGCTTTCTTT.